Listed here are 11 T cell receptor beta chains from one sample, sequenced in a study of cytomegalovirus exposure and HLA in healthy donors. The PCR was carried out with 60 Vbeta primers and 13 Jbeta primers. The assay was immunoSEQ multiplex PCR, and TCRdb's table has in-frame clones only and misses some. This table holds some 100,000 clones, 65% to 75% found once. Specimen: PBMCs. Receptors originate from a woman between 18 and 29 years old in good health and CMV-seropositive.

This clone has only one observation. CDR3 sequence (DNA): TGCAGCGTTACGGGACTAGTCGCCGGGGAGCTGTTTTTT. This gives the protein CSVTGLVAGELFF. The rearrangement joins TRBV29-1 to TRBJ2-2; 8 bases align to TRBD2. J lost 6 bases, V lost 5 bases, and 5 bases had no gene match. The CDR3 spans 13 residues. Germline V gene data show CDR1 as SQVTM and CDR2 as ANQGSEA.

This clone has a handful of counts. Other DNA sequences within the sample encode an identical CDR3. The chain joins TRBV27 to TRBJ1-1, with TRBD1 matching 9 bases. V lost 5 bases, J lost 5 bases, and 6 bases stayed unmatched. Germline V gene lookup returns CDR1 MNHEY and CDR2 SMNVEV (reference sequence). This CDR3 comprises 14 residues. The CDR3 loop is CASSLTGGGTEAFF. For the CDR3, the DNA is TGTGCCAGCAGTCTGACAGGGGGAGGAACTGAAGCTTTCTTT.

J is TRBJ1-2 and V is TRBV20-1; 7 bases align to TRBD1. Germline V lookup: CDR1 DFQATT, CDR2 SNEGSKA (reference sequence). Trimming removed 8 bases from V and 4 bases from J; junction bases left unmatched: 4. The CDR3 covers 11 residues. This chain's CDR3 is CSSTGSYGYTF. CDR3 DNA sequence: TGCAGTTCGACAGGGTCCTATGGCTACACCTTC.

The V gene is TRBV6-5, the J gene TRBJ1-2, with D maybe TRBD1 (5 bases). Germline loops: CDR1 MNHEY, CDR2 SVGAGI. With 6 bases removed from V and 2 bases from J, the gap between germline ends came to 10 bases. The CDR3 has 13 residues. CDR3 sequence (DNA): TGTGCCAGCAGCGAAGGGGCAAACTATGGCTACACCTTC. Protein sequence: CASSEGANYGYTF.

The rearrangement links TRBV27 to TRBJ2-1, with TRBD2 identical over 8 bases. The CDR3 is 17 residues long. Germline CDR1 is MNHEY and CDR2 is SMNVEV (reference sequence). Trimming removed 4 bases from V and 1 base from J; junction bases left unmatched: 9. Here the CDR3 reads CASSSIYGRGSYNEQFF. The CDR3 DNA is TGTGCCAGCAGTTCAATATACGGGAGGGGTTCCTACAATGAGCAGTTCTTC.

The chain combines TRBV4-3 with TRBJ1-6; 7 bases are a match to TRBD1. The CDR3 has 18 residues. Germline V gene lookup returns CDR1 LGHNA and CDR2 YSLEER. V lost 3 bases to trimming and J lost 5 bases; unmatched junction nucleotides: 13. The DNA of the CDR3 is TGCGCCAGCAGCCAGGAGATCGGCAACAGGGGCAATAATTCACCCCTCCACTTT. Amino acid sequence: CASSQEIGNRGNNSPLHF.

V gene TRBV4-1 combines with J gene TRBJ1-2; no firm D call. Per germline, CDR1 MGHRA and CDR2 YSYEKL. The ends were cut back, 0 bases at V and 4 bases at J, with 6 bases in the middle. CDR3 size: 13 residues. The CDR3 region has the DNA TGCGCCAGCAGCCAAGAATACAGCTATGGCTACACCTTC. Translating it yields CASSQEYSYGYTF.

The chain carries TRBV10-3 and TRBJ1-1; TRBD1 matches at 12 bases. The CDR3 length is 14 residues. CDR1 is ENHRY, CDR2 SYGVKD, per germline. With 6 bases clipped from V and 3 bases from J, the junction kept 2 bases outside the gene matches. The CDR3 sequence is CAIRGTGGDTEAFF. As DNA, the CDR3 is TGTGCCATCAGAGGGACAGGGGGCGACACTGAAGCTTTCTTT.

The rearrangement uses TRBV6-6 and TRBJ1-1; perhaps TRBD1 as D (6 bases). CDR3 length: 14 amino acids. Trimming removed 0 bases at V and 1 base at J, with 6 bases between. Germline CDR1 and CDR2: MNHNY and SVGAGI (reference sequence). CDR3 sequence: CASSYSTGNTEAFF. In DNA form, the CDR3 reads TGTGCCAGCAGTTACTCGACAGGGAACACTGAAGCTTTCTTT.

V gene TRBV6-4 combines with J gene TRBJ2-1; a possible D gene is TRBD2 (5 bases). Germline values: CDR1 MRHNA, CDR2 SNTAGT. Deletions cut 0 bases from V and 8 bases from J, with 11 bases between. This CDR3 is built from 14 residues. The CDR3 protein is CASSDSPSSDEQFF. As DNA, the CDR3 is TGTGCCAGCAGTGACTCGCCTAGCTCTGATGAGCAGTTCTTC.

This clone came up a few times. CDR3 DNA: TGTGCCAGCAGCGCAAACTATGGCTACACCTTC. Its protein product is CASSANYGYTF. The gene calls are TRBV9 and TRBJ1-2; D unclear. This CDR3 comprises 11 residues. Germline V gives CDR1 SGDLS, CDR2 YYNGEE. Trimming left V 3 bases short and J 2 bases short, with 2 bases between.